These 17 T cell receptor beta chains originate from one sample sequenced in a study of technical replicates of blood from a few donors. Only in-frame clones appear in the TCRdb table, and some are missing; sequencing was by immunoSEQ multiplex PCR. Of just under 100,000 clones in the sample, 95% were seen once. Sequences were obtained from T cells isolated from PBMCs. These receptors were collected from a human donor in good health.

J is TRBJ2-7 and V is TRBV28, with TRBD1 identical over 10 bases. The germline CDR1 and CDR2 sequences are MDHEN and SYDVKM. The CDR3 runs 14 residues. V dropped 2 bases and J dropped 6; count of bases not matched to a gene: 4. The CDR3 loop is CASSLDRGLGEQYF. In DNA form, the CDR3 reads TGTGCCAGCAGTTTAGACAGGGGGCTCGGCGAGCAGTACTTC.

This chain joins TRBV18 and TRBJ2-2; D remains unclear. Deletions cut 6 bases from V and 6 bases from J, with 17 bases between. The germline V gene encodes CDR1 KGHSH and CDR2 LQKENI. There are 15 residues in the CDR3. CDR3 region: CASSGPISSPGELFF. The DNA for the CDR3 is TGTGCCAGCTCTGGGCCCATTTCCTCACCCGGGGAGCTGTTTTTT.

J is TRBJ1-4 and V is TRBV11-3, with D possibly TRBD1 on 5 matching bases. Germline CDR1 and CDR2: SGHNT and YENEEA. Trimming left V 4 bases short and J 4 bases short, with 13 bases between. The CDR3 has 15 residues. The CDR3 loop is CASSSGPRGNEKLFF. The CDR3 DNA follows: TGTGCCAGCAGCTCAGGGCCCAGAGGTAATGAAAAACTGTTTTTT.

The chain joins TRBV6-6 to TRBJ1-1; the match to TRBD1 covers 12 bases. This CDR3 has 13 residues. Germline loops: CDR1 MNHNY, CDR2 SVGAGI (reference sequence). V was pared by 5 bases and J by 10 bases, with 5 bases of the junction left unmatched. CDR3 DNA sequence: TGTGCCAGCAGTATGGGACAGGGGGCGGTAGCTTTCTTT. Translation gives CASSMGQGAVAFF.

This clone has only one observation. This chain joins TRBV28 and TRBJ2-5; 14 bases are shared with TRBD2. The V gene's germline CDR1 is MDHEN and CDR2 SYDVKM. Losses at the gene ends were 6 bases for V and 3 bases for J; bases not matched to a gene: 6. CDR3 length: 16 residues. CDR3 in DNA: TGTGCCAGCAGCACCGGGACTAGCGGGAGTAAAGAGACCCAGTACTTC. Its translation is CASSTGTSGSKETQYF.

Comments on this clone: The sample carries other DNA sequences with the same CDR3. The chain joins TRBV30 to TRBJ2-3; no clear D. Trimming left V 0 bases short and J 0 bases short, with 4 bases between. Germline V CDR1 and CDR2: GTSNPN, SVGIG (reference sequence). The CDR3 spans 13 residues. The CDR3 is CAWSVLSTDTQYF. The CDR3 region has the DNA TGTGCCTGGAGTGTACTGAGCACAGATACGCAGTATTTT. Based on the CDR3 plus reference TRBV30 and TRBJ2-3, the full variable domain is SQTIHQWPATLVQPVGSPLSLECTVEGTSNPNLYWYRQAAGRGLQLLFYSVGIGQISSEVPQNLSASRPQDRQFILSSKKLLLSDSGFYLCAWSVLSTDTQYFGPGTRLTVL.

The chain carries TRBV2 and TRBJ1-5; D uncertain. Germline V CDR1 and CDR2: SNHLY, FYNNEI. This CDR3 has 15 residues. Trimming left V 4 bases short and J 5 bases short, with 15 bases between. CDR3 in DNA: TGTGCCAGCAGTGTCTCCGAGACATTACATCAGCCCCAGCATTTT. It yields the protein CASSVSETLHQPQHF.

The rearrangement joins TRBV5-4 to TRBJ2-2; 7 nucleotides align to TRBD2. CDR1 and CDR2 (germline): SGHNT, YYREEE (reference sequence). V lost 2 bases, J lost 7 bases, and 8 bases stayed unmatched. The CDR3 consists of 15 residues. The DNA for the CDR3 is TGTGCCAGCAGCTTTAAGACTAGCCGTAGCGGGGAGCTGTTTTTT. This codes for CASSFKTSRSGELFF.

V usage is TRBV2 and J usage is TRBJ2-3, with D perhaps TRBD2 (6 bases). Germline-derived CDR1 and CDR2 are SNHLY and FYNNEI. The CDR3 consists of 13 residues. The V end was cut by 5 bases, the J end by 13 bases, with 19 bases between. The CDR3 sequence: CASSLKEGGQEYF. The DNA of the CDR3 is TGTGCCAGCAGTCTTAAGGAGGGCGGCCAGGAGTATTTT.

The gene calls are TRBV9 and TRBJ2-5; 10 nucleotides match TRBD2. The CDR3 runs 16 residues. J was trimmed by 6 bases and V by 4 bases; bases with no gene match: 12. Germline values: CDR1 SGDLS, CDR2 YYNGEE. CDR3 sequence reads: CASSPLSGGGAKTQYF. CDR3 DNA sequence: TGTGCCAGCAGCCCCTTGAGCGGGGGGGGCGCCAAGACCCAGTACTTC.

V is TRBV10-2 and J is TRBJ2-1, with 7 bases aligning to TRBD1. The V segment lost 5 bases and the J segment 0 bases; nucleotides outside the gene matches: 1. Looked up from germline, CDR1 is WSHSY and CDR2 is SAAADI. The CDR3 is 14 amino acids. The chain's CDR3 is CASSRDSSYNEQFF. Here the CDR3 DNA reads TGCGCCAGCAGTCGGGACAGCTCCTACAATGAGCAGTTCTTC.

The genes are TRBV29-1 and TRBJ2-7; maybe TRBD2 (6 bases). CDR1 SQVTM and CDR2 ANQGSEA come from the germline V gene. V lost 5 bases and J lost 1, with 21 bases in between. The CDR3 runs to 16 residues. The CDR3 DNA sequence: TGCAGCGTTCGGGGTAGCGGAACGCTAGATTCCTACGAGCAGTACTTC. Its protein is CSVRGSGTLDSYEQYF.

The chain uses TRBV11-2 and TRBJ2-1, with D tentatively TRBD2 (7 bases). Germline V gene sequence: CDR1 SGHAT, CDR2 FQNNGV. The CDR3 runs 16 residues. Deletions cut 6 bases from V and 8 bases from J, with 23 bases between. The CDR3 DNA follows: TGTGCCAGCAGTCTAGAGTTGTGGGGGGGCTTGGATGAGCAGTTCTTC. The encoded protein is CASSLELWGGLDEQFF.

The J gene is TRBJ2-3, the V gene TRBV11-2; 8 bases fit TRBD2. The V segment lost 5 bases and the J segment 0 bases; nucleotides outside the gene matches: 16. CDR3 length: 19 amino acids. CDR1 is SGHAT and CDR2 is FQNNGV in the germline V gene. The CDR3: CASSLTPGHSGDSTDTQYF. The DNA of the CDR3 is TGTGCCAGCAGCCTCACTCCGGGTCATAGCGGGGATAGCACAGATACGCAGTATTTT.

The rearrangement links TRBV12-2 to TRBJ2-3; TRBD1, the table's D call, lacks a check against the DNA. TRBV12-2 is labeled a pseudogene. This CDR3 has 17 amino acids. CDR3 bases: TGTGCAAGTCGCTTAGGACCCCGGGGACAAGGCTCAGATACGCAGTATTTT. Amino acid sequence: CASRLGPRGQGSDTQYF.

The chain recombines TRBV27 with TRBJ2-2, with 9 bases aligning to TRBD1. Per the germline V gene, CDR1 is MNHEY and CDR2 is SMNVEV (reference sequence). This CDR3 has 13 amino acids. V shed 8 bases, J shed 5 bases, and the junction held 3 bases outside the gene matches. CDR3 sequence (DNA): TGTGCCAGCTGGGACAGGGTAACCGGGGAGCTGTTTTTT. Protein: CASWDRVTGELFF.

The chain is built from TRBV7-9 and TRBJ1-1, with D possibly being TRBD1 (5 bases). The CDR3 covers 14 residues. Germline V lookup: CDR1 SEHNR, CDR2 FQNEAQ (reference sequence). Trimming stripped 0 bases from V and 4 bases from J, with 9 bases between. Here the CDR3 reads CASSLAGDGTEAFF. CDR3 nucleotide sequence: TGTGCCAGCAGCTTAGCAGGGGATGGCACTGAAGCTTTCTTT. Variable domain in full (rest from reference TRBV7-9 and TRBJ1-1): DTGVSQNPRHKITKRGQNVTFRCDPISEHNRLYWYRQTLGQGPEFLTYFQNEAQLEKSRLLSDRFSAERPKGSFSTLEIQRTEQGDSAMYLCASSLAGDGTEAFFGQGTRLTVV.